This T cell receptor beta chain stems from a study of shared clonotypes between healthy human individuals. The V gene lost 0 bases and the J gene lost 6 bases, with 12 bases spanning the gap. CDR3 length equals 15 residues. Looked up from germline, CDR1 is KGHSH and CDR2 is LQKENI. Generated by immunoSEQ multiplex PCR, the TCRdb table keeps only in-frame clones and is missing some. The sample records a few million clones, 85% to 95% being singletons. There were no recent acute infections or vaccinations among the donors, who were healthy HIV-negative adults. Both subsets, CD45RA+ naive and CD45RA-negative memory, were split from the CD4+ cells.

This chain connects TRBV18 to TRBJ2-1; D gene unclear. The sequencing input was naive CD4+ T cells from PBMCs. Subset noted: CD45RA+ positively selected. The clonotype originates from a man between 18 and 35 years old in good health. Some clones in this sample may be carry-over from other donors' samples. As DNA, the CDR3 is TGTGCCAGCTCACCACCAGGCCCGTGGAGCAATGAGCAGTTCTTC. This translates into CASSPPGPWSNEQFF.